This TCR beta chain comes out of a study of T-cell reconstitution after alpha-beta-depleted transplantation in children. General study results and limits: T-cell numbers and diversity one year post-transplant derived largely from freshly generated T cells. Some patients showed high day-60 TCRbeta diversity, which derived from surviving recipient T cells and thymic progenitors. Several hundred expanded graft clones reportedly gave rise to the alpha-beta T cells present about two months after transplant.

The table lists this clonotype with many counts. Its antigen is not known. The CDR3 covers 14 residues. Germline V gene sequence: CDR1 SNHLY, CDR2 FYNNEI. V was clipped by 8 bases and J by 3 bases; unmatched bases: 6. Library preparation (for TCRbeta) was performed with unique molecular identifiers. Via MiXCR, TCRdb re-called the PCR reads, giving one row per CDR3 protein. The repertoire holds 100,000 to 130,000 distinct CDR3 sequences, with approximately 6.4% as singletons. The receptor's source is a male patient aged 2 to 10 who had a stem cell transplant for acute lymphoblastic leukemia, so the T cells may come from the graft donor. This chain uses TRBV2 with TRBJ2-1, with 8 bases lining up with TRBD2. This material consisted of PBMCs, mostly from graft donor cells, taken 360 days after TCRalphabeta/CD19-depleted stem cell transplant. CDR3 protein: CASRGRSYYNEQFF. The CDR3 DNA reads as TGTGCCAGCCGCGGGAGGAGCTACTACAATGAGCAGTTCTTC.